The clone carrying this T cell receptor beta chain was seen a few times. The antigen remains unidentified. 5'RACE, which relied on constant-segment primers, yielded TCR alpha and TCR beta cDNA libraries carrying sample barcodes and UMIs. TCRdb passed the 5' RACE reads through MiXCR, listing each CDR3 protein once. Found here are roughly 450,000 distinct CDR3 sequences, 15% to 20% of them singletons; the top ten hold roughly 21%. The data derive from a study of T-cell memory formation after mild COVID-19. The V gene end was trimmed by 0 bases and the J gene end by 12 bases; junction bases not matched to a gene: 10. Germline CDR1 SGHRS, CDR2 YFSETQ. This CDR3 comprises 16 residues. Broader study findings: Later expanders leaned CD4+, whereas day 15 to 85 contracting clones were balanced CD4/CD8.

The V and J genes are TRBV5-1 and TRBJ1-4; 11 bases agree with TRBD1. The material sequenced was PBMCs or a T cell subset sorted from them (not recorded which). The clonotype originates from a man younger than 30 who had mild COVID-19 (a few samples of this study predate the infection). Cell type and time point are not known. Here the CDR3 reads CASSLVGQGALNELFF. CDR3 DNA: TGCGCCAGCAGCTTGGTTGGACAGGGGGCATTAAATGAACTGTTTTTT.